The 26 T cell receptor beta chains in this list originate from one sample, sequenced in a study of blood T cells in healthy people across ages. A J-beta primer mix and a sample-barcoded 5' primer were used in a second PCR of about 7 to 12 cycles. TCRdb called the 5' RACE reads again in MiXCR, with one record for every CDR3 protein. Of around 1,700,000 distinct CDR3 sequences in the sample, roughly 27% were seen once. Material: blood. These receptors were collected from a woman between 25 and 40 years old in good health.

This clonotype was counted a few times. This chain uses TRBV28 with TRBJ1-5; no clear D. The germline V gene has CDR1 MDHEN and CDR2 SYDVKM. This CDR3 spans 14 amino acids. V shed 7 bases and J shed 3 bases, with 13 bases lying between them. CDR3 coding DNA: TGTGCCAGCATCCTTGGAAACCTCAATCAGCCCCAGCATTTT. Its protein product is CASILGNLNQPQHF.

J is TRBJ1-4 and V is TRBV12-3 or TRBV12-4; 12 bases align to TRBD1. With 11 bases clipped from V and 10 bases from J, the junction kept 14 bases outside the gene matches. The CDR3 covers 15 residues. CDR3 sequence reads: CAVRDRGRVDGKLFF. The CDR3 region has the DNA TGTGCCGTCCGGGACAGGGGGCGCGTCGATGGAAAACTGTTTTTT.

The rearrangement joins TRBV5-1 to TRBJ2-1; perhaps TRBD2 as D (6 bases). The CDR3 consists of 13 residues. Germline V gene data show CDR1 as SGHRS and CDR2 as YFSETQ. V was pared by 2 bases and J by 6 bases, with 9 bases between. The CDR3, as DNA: TGCGCCAGCAGCTTCGGGACTCCCAATGAGCAGTTCTTC. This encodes CASSFGTPNEQFF.

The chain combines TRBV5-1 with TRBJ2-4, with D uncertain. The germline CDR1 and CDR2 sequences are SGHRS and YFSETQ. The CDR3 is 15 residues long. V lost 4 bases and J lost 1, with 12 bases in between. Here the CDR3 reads CASSEDEWAKNIQYF. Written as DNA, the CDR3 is TGCGCCAGCAGCGAAGACGAGTGGGCCAAAAACATTCAGTACTTC.

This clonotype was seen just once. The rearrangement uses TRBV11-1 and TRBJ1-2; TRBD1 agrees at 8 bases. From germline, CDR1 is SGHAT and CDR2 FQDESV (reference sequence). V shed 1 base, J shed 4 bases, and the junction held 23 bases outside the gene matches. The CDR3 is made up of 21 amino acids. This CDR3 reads CASSLVRTRGTGQQGPYGYTF. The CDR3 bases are TGTGCCAGCAGCTTAGTAAGGACCAGGGGGACAGGACAACAGGGGCCCTATGGCTACACCTTC.

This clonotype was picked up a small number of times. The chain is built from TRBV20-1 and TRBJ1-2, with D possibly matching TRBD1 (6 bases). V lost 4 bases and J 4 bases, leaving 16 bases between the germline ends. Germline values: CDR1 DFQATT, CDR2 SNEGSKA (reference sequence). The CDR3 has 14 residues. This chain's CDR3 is CSATTGKWSYGYTF. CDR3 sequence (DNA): TGCAGTGCTACTACAGGGAAATGGAGCTATGGCTACACCTTC.

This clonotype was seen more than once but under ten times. The CDR3 protein is CATSEGGNEKLFF. The CDR3, as DNA: TGTGCCACCAGTGAAGGAGGTAATGAAAAACTGTTTTTT. The chain links TRBV24-1 to TRBJ1-4; D unclear. The V end lost 4 bases, the J end lost 4 bases, and 6 bases lay between the germline ends. Germline V CDR1 and CDR2: KGHDR, SFDVKD. The CDR3 covers 13 residues.

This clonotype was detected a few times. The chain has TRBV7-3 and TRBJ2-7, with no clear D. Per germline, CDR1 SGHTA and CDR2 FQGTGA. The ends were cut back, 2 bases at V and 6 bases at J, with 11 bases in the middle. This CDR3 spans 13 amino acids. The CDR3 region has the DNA TGTGCCAGCAGCTTAGACACAGTCCCCGAGCAGTACTTC. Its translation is CASSLDTVPEQYF.

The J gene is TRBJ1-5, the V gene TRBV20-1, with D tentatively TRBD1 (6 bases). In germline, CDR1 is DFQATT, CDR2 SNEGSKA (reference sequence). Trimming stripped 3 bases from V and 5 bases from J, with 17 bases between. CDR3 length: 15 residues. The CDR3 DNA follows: TGCAGTGCTAGTCCGGCAGGGGTCATGGATCAGCCCCAGCATTTT. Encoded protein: CSASPAGVMDQPQHF.

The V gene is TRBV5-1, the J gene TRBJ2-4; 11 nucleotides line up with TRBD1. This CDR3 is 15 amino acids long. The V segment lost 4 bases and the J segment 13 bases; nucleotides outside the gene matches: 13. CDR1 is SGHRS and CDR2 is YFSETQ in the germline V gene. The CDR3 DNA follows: TGCGCCAGCAGCCCGGGGACAGGGGGTAGAGGGGAGCAGTACTTC. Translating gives CASSPGTGGRGEQYF.

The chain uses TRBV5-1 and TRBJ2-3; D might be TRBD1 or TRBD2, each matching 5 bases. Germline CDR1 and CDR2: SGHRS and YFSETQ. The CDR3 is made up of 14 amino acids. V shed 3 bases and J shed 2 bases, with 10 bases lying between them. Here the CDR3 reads CASSSQGPTDTQYF. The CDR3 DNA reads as TGCGCCAGCAGCTCTCAGGGACCCACAGATACGCAGTATTTT.

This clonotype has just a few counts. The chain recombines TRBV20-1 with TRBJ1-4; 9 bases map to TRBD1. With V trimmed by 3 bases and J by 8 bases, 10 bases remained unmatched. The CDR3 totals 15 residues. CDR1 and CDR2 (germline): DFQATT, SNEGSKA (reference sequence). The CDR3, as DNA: TGCAGTGCTAGGAAGCTTCGACAGGGGGGCGAAAAACTGTTTTTT. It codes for CSARKLRQGGEKLFF.

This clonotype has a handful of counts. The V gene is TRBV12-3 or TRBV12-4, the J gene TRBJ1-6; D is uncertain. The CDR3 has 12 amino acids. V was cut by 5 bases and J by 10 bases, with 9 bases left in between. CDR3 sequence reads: CASSNQGSPLHF. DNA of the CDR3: TGTGCCAGCAGTAACCAAGGGTCACCCCTCCACTTT.

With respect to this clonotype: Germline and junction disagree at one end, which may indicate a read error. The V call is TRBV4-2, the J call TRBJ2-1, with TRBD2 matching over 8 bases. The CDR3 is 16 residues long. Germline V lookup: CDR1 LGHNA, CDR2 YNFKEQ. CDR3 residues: CASSVHGTRDNNGQFF. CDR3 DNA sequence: TGTGCCAGCAGCGTGCACGGGACTAGAGACAACAATGGGCAGTTCTTC.

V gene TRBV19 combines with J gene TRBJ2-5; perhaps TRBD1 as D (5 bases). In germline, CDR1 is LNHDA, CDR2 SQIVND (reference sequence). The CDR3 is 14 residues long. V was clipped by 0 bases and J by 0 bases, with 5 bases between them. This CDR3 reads CASSIDRDQETQYF. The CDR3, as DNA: TGTGCCAGTAGTATAGACAGGGACCAAGAGACCCAGTACTTC.

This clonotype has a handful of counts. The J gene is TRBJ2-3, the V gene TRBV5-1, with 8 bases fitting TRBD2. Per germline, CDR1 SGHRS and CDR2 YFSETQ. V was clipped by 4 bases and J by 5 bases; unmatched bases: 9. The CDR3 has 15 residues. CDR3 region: CASSPGAAGGDTQYF. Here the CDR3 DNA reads TGCGCCAGCAGCCCCGGAGCGGCGGGGGGAGATACGCAGTATTTT.

CDR3 nucleotide sequence: TGTGCCAGCAGCCCATTCGGAAGCTCCTACGAGCAGTACTTC. Translation gives CASSPFGSSYEQYF. This rearrangement joins TRBV7-2 to TRBJ2-7; D remains unclear. This CDR3 has 14 residues. Germline values: CDR1 SGHTA, CDR2 FQGNSA. Between the trimmed V and J ends, which lost 5 bases and 0 bases, there was a span of 11 bases.

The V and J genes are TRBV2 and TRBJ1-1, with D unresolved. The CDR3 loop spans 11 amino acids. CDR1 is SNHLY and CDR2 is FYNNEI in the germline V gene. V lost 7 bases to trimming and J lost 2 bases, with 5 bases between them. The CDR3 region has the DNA TGTGCCAGCATGGACAACACTGAAGCTTTCTTT. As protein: CASMDNTEAFF.

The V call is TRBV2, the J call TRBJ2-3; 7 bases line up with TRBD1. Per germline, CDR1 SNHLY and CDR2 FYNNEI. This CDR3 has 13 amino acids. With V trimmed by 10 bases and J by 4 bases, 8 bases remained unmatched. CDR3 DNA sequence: TGTGCCAACCCCGGGACAGCCTCAGATACGCAGTATTTT. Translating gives CANPGTASDTQYF.

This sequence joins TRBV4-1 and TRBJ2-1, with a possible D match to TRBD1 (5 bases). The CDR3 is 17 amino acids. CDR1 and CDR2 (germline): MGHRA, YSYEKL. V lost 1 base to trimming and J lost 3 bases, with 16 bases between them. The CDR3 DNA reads TGCGCCAGCAGCCAAGTCACGACAGCCACCCTCTACAATGAGCAGTTCTTC. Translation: CASSQVTTATLYNEQFF.

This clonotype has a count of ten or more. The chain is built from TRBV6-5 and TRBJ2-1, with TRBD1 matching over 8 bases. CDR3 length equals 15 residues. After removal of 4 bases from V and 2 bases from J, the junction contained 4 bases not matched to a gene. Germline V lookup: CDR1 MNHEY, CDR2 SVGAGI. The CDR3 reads CASSSRDRPYNEQFF. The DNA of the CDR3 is TGTGCCAGCAGTTCCCGGGACAGGCCCTACAATGAGCAGTTCTTC.

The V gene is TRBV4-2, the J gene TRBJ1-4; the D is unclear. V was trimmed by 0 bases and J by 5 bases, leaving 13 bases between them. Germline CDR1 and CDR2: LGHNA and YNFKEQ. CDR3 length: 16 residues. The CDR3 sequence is CASSQELDGRNEKLFF. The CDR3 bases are TGTGCCAGCAGCCAAGAGTTGGACGGGCGAAATGAAAAACTGTTTTTT.

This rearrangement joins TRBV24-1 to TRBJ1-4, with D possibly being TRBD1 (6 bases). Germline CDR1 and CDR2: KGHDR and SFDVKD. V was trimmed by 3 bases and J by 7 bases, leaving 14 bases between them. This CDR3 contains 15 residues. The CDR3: CATSDPHRASEKLFF. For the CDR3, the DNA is TGTGCCACCAGTGATCCTCACAGGGCGAGTGAAAAACTGTTTTTT.

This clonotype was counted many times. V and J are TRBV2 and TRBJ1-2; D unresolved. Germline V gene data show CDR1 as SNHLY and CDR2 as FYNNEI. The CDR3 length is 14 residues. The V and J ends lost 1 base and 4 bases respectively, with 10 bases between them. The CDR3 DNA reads TGTGCCAGCAGTGAAGAGGAGGGCTTCTATGGCTACACCTTC. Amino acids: CASSEEEGFYGYTF.

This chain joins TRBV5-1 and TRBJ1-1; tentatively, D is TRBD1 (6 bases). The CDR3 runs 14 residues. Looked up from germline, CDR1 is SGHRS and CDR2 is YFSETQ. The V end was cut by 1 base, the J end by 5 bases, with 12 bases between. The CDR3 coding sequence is TGCGCCAGCAGCTTGACAGGGATGGAGACTGAAGCTTTCTTT. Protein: CASSLTGMETEAFF.

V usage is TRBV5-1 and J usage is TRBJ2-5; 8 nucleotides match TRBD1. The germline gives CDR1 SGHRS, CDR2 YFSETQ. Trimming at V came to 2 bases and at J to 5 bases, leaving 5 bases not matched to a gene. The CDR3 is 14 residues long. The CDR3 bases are TGCGCCAGCAGCTTCCGGACAGGGTGGGAGACCCAGTACTTC. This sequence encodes CASSFRTGWETQYF.